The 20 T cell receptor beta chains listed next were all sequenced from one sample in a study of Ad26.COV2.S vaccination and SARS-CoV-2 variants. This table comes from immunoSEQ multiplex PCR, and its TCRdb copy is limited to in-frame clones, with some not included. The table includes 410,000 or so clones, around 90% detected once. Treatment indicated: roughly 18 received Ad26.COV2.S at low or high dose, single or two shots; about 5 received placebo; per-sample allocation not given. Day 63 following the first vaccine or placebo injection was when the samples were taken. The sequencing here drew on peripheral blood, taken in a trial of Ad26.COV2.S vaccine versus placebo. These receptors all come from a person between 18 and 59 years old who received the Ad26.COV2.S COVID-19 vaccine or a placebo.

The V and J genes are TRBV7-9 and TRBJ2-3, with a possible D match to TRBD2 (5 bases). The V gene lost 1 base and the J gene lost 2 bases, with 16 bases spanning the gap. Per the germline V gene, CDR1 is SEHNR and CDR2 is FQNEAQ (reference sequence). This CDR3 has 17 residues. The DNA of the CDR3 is TGTGCCAGCAGCTTAGGTTTGGCGAGCGGAGTCACAGATACGCAGTATTTT. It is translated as CASSLGLASGVTDTQYF.

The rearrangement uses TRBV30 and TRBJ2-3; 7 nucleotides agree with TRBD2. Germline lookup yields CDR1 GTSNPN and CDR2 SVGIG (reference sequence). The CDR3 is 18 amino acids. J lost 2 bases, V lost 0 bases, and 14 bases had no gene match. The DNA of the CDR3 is TGTGCCTGGAGTGTACCCGGGCGGGCTAGCGGACTCACAGATACGCAGTATTTT. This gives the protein CAWSVPGRASGLTDTQYF.

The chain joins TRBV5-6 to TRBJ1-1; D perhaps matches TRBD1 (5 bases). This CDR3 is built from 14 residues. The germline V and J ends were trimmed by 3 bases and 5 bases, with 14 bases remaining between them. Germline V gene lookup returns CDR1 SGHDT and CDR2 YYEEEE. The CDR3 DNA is TGTGCCAGCAGCTCTTGGGGCCGGGTTACTGAAGCTTTCTTT. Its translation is CASSSWGRVTEAFF.

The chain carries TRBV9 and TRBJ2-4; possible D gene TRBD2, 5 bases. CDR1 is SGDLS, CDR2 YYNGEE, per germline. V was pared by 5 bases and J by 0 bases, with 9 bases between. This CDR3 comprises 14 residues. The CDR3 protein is CASSAGLAKNIQYF. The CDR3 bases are TGTGCCAGCAGTGCGGGCCTAGCCAAAAACATTCAGTACTTC.

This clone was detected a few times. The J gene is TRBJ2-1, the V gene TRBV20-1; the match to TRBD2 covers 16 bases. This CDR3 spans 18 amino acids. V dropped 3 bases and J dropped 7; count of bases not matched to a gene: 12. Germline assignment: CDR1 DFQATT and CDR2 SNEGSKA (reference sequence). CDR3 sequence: CSASGGTSGRATGNEQFF. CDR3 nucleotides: TGCAGTGCTAGTGGCGGGACTAGCGGGAGGGCCACGGGAAATGAGCAGTTCTTC.

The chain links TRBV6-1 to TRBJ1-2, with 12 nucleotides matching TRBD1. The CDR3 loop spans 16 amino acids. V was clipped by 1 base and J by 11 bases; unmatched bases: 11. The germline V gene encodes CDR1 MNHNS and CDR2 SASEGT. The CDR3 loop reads CASSEEVGQGASVYTF. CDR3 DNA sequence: TGTGCCAGCAGTGAAGAGGTGGGACAGGGGGCGAGTGTATACACCTTC.

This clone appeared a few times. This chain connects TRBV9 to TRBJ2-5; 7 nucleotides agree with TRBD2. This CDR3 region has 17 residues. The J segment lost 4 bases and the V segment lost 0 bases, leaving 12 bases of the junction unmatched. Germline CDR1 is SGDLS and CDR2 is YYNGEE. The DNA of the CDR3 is TGTGCCAGCAGCGTAGTAGGGGCGGGAGTCGGTCTAGAGACCCAGTACTTC. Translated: CASSVVGAGVGLETQYF.

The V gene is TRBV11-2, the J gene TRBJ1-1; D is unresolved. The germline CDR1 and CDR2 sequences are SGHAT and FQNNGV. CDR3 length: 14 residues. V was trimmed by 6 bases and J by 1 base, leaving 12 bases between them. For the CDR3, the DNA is TGTGCCAGCAGAGACCTGAGGCAGAACACTGAAGCTTTCTTT. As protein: CASRDLRQNTEAFF. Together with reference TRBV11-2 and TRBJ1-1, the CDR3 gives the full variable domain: EAGVAQSPRYKIIEKRQSVAFWCNPISGHATLYWYQQILGQGPKLLIQFQNNGVVDDSQLPKDRFSAERLKGVDSTLKIQPAKLEDSAVYLCASRDLRQNTEAFFGQGTRLTVV.

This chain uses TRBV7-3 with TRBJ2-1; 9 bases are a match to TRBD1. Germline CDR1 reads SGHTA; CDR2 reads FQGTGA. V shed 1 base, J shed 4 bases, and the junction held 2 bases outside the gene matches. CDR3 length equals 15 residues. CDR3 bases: TGTGCCAGCAGCTTAAGTGGGACAGGGTACAATGAGCAGTTCTTC. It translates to CASSLSGTGYNEQFF. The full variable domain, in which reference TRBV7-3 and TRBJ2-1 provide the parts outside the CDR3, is GAGVSQTPSNKVTEKGKYVELRCDPISGHTALYWYRQSLGQGPEFLIYFQGTGAADDSGLPNDRFFAVRPEGSVSTLKIQRTERGDSAVYLCASSLSGTGYNEQFFGPGTRLTVL.

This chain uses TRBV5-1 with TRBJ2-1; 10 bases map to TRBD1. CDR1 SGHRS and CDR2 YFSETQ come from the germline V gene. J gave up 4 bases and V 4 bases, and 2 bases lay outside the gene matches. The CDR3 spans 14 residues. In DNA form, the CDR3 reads TGCGCCAGCAGCACGGGACAGGGGTACAATGAGCAGTTCTTC. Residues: CASSTGQGYNEQFF. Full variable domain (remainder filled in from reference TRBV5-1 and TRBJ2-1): KAGVTQTPRYLIKTRGQQVTLSCSPISGHRSVSWYQQTPGQGLQFLFEYFSETQRNKGNFPGRFSGRQFSNSRSEMNVSTLELGDSALYLCASSTGQGYNEQFFGPGTRLTVL.

The CDR3 coding sequence is TGCGCCAGCAGCACGGGACTAGCCAAAAACATTCAGTACTTC. This codes for CASSTGLAKNIQYF. The chain links TRBV5-1 to TRBJ2-4; D is possibly TRBD2 (6 bases). CDR3 length equals 14 residues. Germline lookup yields CDR1 SGHRS and CDR2 YFSETQ. V lost 4 bases and J 0 bases, leaving 8 bases between the germline ends.

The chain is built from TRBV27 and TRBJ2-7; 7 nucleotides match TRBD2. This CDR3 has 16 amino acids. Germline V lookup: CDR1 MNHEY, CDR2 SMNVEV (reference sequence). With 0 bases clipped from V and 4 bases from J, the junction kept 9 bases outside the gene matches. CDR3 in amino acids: CASSLSTGLGGYEQYF. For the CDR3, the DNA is TGTGCCAGCAGTTTATCTACGGGGTTGGGGGGGTACGAGCAGTACTTC.

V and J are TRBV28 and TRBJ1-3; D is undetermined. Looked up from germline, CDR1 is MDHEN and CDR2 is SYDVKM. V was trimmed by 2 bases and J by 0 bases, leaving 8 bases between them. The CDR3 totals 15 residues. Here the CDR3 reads CASSLIPHSGNTIYF. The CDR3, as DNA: TGTGCCAGCAGTTTAATCCCTCACTCTGGAAACACCATATATTTT.

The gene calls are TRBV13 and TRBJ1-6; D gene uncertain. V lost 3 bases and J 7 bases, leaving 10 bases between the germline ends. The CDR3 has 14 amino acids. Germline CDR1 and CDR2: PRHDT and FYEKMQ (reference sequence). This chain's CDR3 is CASSFEITNSPLHF. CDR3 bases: TGTGCCAGCAGCTTCGAAATTACCAATTCACCCCTCCACTTT.

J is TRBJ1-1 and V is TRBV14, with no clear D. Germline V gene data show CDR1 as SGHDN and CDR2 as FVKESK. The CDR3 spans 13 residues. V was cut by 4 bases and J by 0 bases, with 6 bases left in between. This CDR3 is CASSPSLNTEAFF. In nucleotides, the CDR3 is TGTGCCAGCAGCCCCTCCTTGAACACTGAAGCTTTCTTT. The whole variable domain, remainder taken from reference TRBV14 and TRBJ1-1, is EAGVTQFPSHSVIEKGQTVTLRCDPISGHDNLYWYRRVMGKEIKFLLHFVKESKQDESGMPNNRFLAERTGGTYSTLKVQPAELEDSGVYFCASSPSLNTEAFFGQGTRLTVV.

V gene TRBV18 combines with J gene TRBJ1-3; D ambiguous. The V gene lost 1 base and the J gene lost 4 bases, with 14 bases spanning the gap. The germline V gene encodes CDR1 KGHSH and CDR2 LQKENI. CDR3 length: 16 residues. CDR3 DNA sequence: TGTGCCAGCTCACCACAGTCCCGGGATCCGGGAAACACCATATATTTT. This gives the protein CASSPQSRDPGNTIYF. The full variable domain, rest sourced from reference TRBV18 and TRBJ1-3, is NAGVMQNPRHLVRRRGQEARLRCSPMKGHSHVYWYRQLPEEGLKFMVYLQKENIIDESGMPKERFSAEFPKEGPSILRIQQVVRGDSAAYFCASSPQSRDPGNTIYFGEGSWLTVV.

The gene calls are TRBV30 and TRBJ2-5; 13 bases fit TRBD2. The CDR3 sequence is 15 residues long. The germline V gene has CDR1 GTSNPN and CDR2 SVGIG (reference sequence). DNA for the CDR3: TGTGCGGGGGCGTGGAGGACTAGCGGGAGAGGGACCCAGTACTTC. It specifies CAGAWRTSGRGTQYF.

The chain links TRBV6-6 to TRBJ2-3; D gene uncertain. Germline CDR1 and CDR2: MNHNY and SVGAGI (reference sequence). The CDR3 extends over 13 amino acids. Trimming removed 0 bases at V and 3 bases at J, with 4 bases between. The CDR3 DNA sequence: TGTGCCAGCAGTTACTCCGTAACAGATACGCAGTATTTT. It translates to CASSYSVTDTQYF.

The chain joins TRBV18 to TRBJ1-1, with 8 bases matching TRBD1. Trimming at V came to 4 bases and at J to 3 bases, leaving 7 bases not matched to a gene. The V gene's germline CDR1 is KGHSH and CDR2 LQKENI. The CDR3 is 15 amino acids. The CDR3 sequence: CASSQQGVGDTEAFF. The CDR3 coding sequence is TGTGCCAGCTCACAACAGGGGGTGGGTGACACTGAAGCTTTCTTT.

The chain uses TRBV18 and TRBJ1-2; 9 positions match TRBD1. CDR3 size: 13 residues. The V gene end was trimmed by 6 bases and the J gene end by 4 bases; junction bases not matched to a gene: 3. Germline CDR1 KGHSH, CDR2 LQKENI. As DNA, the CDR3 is TGTGCCAGCTCGGAGGGACAGGGCTATGGCTACACCTTC. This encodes CASSEGQGYGYTF.